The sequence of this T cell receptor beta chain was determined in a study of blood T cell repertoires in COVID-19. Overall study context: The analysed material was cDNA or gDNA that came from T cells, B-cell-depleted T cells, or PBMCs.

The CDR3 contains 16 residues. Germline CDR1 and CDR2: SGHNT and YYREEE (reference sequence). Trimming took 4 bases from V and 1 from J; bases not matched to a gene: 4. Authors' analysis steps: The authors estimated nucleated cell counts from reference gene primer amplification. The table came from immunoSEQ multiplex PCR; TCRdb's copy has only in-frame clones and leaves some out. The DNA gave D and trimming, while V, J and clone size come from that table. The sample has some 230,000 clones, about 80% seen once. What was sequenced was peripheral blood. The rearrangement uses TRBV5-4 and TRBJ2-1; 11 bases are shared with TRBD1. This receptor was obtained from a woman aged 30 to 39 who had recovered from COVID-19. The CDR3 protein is CASSVGQGASYNEQFF. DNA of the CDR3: TGTGCCAGCAGCGTAGGACAGGGGGCATCCTACAATGAGCAGTTCTTC.